The clone carrying this T cell receptor (beta chain) was detected many times. This sample was included in a study of T cells after posttransplantation cyclophosphamide. Sequencing used immunoSEQ multiplex PCR; TCRdb keeps in-frame clones, though not all of them. The sample was found to contain approximately 26,000 clones, and every one recurs. The length of the CDR3 is 15 residues. Germline V lookup: CDR1 MNHEY, CDR2 SMNVEV (reference sequence). V lost 2 bases to trimming and J lost 1 base; unmatched junction nucleotides: 3. This chain joins TRBV27 and TRBJ2-3; 7 nucleotides line up with TRBD2. Input material: PBMCs. This TCR was recovered from a woman in her forties or fifties in good health, CMV-negative, and a related stem cell transplant donor. The DNA of the CDR3 is TGTGCCAGCAGTTTAAGCGGGGTCGGCACAGATACGCAGTATTTT. Amino acids: CASSLSGVGTDTQYF.